A single sample is the source of the 13 T cell receptor beta chains below, sequenced in a study of cytomegalovirus exposure and HLA in healthy donors. Both 60 Vbeta primers and 13 Jbeta primers went into the PCR. Using immunoSEQ multiplex PCR, the repertoire was profiled, and TCRdb retains in-frame clones only, with some absent. Seen here are 150,000 or so clones, approximately 77% observed once, and the top ten hold roughly 1.5%. The sequencing sample was made of PBMCs. These receptors came from a male donor in good health and CMV-seronegative.

The chain links TRBV7-2 to TRBJ2-5, with 10 bases that match TRBD2. V lost 2 bases and J lost 2; bases outside the gene matches: 11. Germline CDR1 and CDR2: SGHTA and FQGNSA. This CDR3 contains 18 residues. CDR3 residues: CASSLSVGLAGAQETQYF. The CDR3 DNA follows: TGTGCCAGCAGCTTAAGTGTAGGCCTAGCGGGAGCGCAAGAGACCCAGTACTTC.

The CDR3 region is CASGPGQYNSPLHF. The CDR3 coding sequence is TGTGCCAGCGGGCCGGGACAGTATAATTCACCCCTCCACTTT. This rearrangement joins TRBV4-2 to TRBJ1-6; 7 bases match TRBD1. Germline V CDR1 and CDR2: LGHNA, YNFKEQ. CDR3 length equals 14 residues. V lost 8 bases, J lost 4 bases, and 5 bases stayed unmatched.

The rearrangement uses TRBV5-5 and TRBJ1-5; 10 bases are shared with TRBD1. Unmatched junction bases numbered 7, after V lost 0 bases and J lost 7 bases. The length of the CDR3 is 16 residues. Looked up from germline, CDR1 is SGHKS and CDR2 is YYEKEE (reference sequence). The CDR3 loop is CASSLGGQGTGQPQHF. The DNA for the CDR3 is TGTGCCAGCAGCTTGGGGGGACAGGGGACGGGGCAGCCCCAGCATTTT.

There are a few counts of this clone. This CDR3 reads CASSLDVRRTDNEQFF. In nucleotides, the CDR3 is TGTGCCAGCAGCTTGGATGTCCGCCGTACAGACAATGAGCAGTTCTTC. The V call is TRBV5-6, the J call TRBJ2-1; the D is unclear. In germline, CDR1 is SGHDT, CDR2 YYEEEE. The V and J ends lost 0 bases and 5 bases respectively, with 15 bases between them. The CDR3 extends over 16 amino acids.

V usage is TRBV9 and J usage is TRBJ2-1; D not certain. Germline V lookup: CDR1 SGDLS, CDR2 YYNGEE. The length of the CDR3 is 15 residues. Between the trimmed V and J ends, which lost 0 bases and 0 bases, there was a span of 7 bases. The CDR3, as DNA: TGTGCCAGCAGCGTAGTTGTTAGCTCCTACAATGAGCAGTTCTTC. This gives the protein CASSVVVSSYNEQFF.

This CDR3 reads CASSQLGTGGHSGNTIYF. Written as DNA, the CDR3 is TGTGCCAGCAGCCAACTAGGGACAGGGGGCCACTCTGGAAACACCATATATTTT. This chain connects TRBV4-2 to TRBJ1-3; TRBD1 aligns across 12 bases. V dropped 2 bases and J dropped 0; count of bases not matched to a gene: 5. The germline gives CDR1 LGHNA, CDR2 YNFKEQ. The CDR3 length is 18 residues.

Here the CDR3 reads CASNLIPDTRGDYTF. The CDR3 DNA is TGTGCCAGCAACTTGATACCCGACACGCGGGGCGACTACACCTTC. The chain links TRBV6-1 to TRBJ1-2, with a possible D match to TRBD1 (5 bases). CDR3 length: 15 amino acids. Per germline, CDR1 MNHNS and CDR2 SASEGT. V shed 7 bases and J shed 10 bases, with 25 bases lying between them.

The rearrangement links TRBV29-1 to TRBJ1-1; D is perhaps TRBD1 (6 bases). Trimming removed 3 bases at V and 1 base at J, with 9 bases between. The CDR3 has 13 residues. Germline CDR1 reads SQVTM; CDR2 reads ANQGSEA. CDR3 loop: CSVDPTGNTEAFF. For the CDR3, the DNA is TGCAGCGTTGACCCGACAGGGAACACTGAAGCTTTCTTT.

V usage is TRBV5-4 and J usage is TRBJ2-3; TRBD1 agrees at 7 bases. The CDR3 sequence is 17 residues long. V trimming: 3 bases; J trimming: 0 bases; junction bases outside the gene matches: 10. Looked up from germline, CDR1 is SGHNT and CDR2 is YYREEE (reference sequence). CDR3: CASSSRQGRSSTDTQYF. The CDR3 nucleotides read TGTGCCAGCAGCTCCCGACAGGGAAGGTCCAGCACAGATACGCAGTATTTT.

The V call is TRBV7-9, the J call TRBJ2-7; 7 nucleotides align to TRBD2. This CDR3 has 14 residues. Germline V gene data show CDR1 as SEHNR and CDR2 as FQNEAQ (reference sequence). Trimming removed 5 bases from V and 2 bases from J; junction bases left unmatched: 6. The CDR3 sequence: CASSPLAPTYEQYF. The DNA of the CDR3 is TGTGCCAGCAGCCCACTAGCGCCAACCTACGAGCAGTACTTC.

The chain links TRBV7-9 to TRBJ2-5; 9 bases fit TRBD2. CDR3 size: 14 residues. Germline V gives CDR1 SEHNR, CDR2 FQNEAQ (reference sequence). V lost 8 bases, J lost 1 base, and 5 bases stayed unmatched. For the CDR3, the DNA is TGTGCCAGCCGCCCAGCGGGAGGCCAAGAGACCCAGTACTTC. Translation gives CASRPAGGQETQYF. The variable domain in full, with the rest retrieved from reference TRBV7-9 and TRBJ2-5, is DTGVSQNPRHKITKRGQNVTFRCDPISEHNRLYWYRQTLGQGPEFLTYFQNEAQLEKSRLLSDRFSAERPKGSFSTLEIQRTEQGDSAMYLCASRPAGGQETQYFGPGTRLLVL.

As for this clone: The junction departs from the called germline gene at one end, perhaps through a read error. The V gene is TRBV7-9, the J gene TRBJ1-4, with a weak D call TRBD1 (6 bases). The CDR3 spans 15 residues. Germline V gene data show CDR1 as SEHNR and CDR2 as FQNEAQ (reference sequence). The CDR3 spells CSSSPRDTRYEKLFF. The CDR3 DNA sequence: TGTTCCAGCAGCCCAAGGGACACCCGGTACGAAAAACTGTTTTTT.

This clone has more than one count but fewer than ten. The chain is built from TRBV12-5 and TRBJ2-7; 7 bases map to TRBD2. Trimming took 7 bases from V and 1 from J; bases not matched to a gene: 25. This CDR3 comprises 20 residues. From germline, CDR1 is LGHNT and CDR2 FRNRAP. The CDR3: CASAREVKAQRQPNSYEQYF. As DNA, the CDR3 is TGTGCTAGTGCACGGGAGGTTAAAGCCCAAAGACAGCCAAATTCCTACGAGCAGTACTTC.